A selection of T cell receptor beta chains follows, all from one sample in a study of CD4 T cells in relation to SARS-CoV-2 and coronaviruses. Using immunoSEQ multiplex PCR, the repertoire was profiled, and TCRdb retains in-frame clones only, with some absent. The sample contains about 20,000 clones, almost 75% of which appear only once. Their recognized antigens are unknown. Sequences were obtained from CD4+ T cells from PBMCs, cultured in vitro. The receptors originated from a human donor in good health. The CDR3 runs from the conserved cysteine through the conserved F or W. D genes are given only for firm matches. Rows give clone size only sometimes, using once, few, many, or a class for an expanded clone.

j_call,clone_size,cdr3_length,d_call,v_call,cdr3_aa,cdr3_nt
TRBJ2-1,few,12,-,TRBV6-6,CASSLVHNEQFF,TGTGCCAGCAGTTTGGTCCACAATGAGCAGTTCTTC
TRBJ2-3,-,16,TRBD1,TRBV4-3,CASSQTLGTGTDTQYF,TGCGCCAGCAGCCAAACCCTGGGGACAGGGACAGATACGCAGTATTTT
TRBJ2-7,-,15,TRBD2,TRBV14,CASSRVSGRPGEQYF,TGTGCCAGCAGCAGGGTTAGCGGGAGGCCGGGGGAGCAGTACTTC
TRBJ1-6,few,14,TRBD1,TRBV7-3,CASSSGQVNSPLHF,TGTGCCAGCAGTTCCGGACAGGTGAATTCACCCCTCCACTTT
TRBJ2-3,-,16,TRBD1,TRBV7-2,CASSSGQGAAADTQYF,TGTGCCAGCAGCTCGGGACAGGGGGCTGCGGCAGATACGCAGTATTTT
TRBJ2-7,-,11,-,TRBV6-2/TRBV6-3,CASSYEAEEYF,TGTGCCAGCAGTTATGAAGCGGAAGAGTACTTC
TRBJ1-4,once,15,TRBD1,TRBV5-1,CASSSRTGEDEKLFF,TGCGCCAGCAGCTCACGGACAGGGGAGGATGAAAAACTGTTTTTT
TRBJ1-1,few,15,-,TRBV18,CASSPPGGLNTEAFF,TGTGCCAGCTCACCACCGGGGGGCCTGAACACTGAAGCTTTCTTT
TRBJ2-3,-,15,TRBD2,TRBV3-1/TRBV3-2,CASSFSGGPTDTQYF,TGTGCCAGCAGTTTCTCGGGAGGACCCACAGATACGCAGTATTTT
TRBJ2-5,-,15,-,TRBV7-3,CASSLNPGPQETQYF,TGTGCCAGCAGCTTAAACCCAGGCCCACAAGAGACCCAGTACTTC
TRBJ2-7,-,14,-,TRBV2,CASRAGFPSYEQYF,TGTGCCAGCAGGGCGGGGTTCCCCTCCTACGAGCAGTACTTC
TRBJ2-5,-,13,-,TRBV18,CASSPPVGETQYF,TGTGCCAGCTCACCACCGGTCGGAGAGACCCAGTACTTC
TRBJ2-3,-,16,TRBD1,TRBV25-1,CASSDTGGGGTDTQYF,TGTGCCAGCAGTGATACAGGGGGCGGTGGCACAGATACGCAGTATTTT
TRBJ1-5,-,14,TRBD1,TRBV6-2/TRBV6-3,CASSLTGGNQPQHF,TGTGCCAGCAGTTTGACAGGGGGCAATCAGCCCCAGCATTTT
TRBJ2-7,-,14,-,TRBV28,CASSLGRAIYEQYF,TGTGCCAGCAGTTTAGGCAGGGCGATCTACGAGCAGTACTTC
TRBJ1-6,-,13,-,TRBV6-5,CASIAGLNSPLHF,TGTGCCAGCATCGCGGGGTTGAATTCACCCCTCCACTTT
TRBJ1-6,-,13,-,TRBV6-2/TRBV6-3,CASSRIRDSPLHF,TGTGCCAGCAGCCGCATCCGGGATTCACCCCTCCACTTT
TRBJ1-2,-,15,TRBD1,TRBV5-1,CASSPGGQGNYGYTF,TGCGCCAGCAGCCCCGGCGGACAGGGTAACTATGGCTACACCTTC
TRBJ1-6,few,16,-,TRBV5-1,CASSLREVIPNSPLHF,TGCGCCAGCAGCTTGCGGGAGGTCATCCCAAATTCACCCCTCCACTTT
TRBJ2-1,few,15,-,TRBV7-8,CASSLAWASMDEQFF,TGTGCCAGCAGCTTAGCGTGGGCTAGCATGGATGAGCAGTTCTTC